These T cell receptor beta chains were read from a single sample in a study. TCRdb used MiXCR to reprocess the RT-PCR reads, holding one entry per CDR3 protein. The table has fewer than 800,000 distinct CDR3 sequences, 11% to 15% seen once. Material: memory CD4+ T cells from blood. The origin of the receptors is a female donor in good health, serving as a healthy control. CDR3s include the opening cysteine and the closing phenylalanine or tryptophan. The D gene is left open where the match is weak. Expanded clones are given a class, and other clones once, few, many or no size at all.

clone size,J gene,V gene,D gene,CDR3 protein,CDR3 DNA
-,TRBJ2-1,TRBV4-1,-,CASSQGGGTQSHYNEQFF,TGCGCCAGCAGCCAAGGAGGTGGGACTCAGTCACACTACAATGAGCAGTTCTTC
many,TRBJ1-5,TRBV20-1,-,CSASSGDQPQHF,TGCAGTGCTAGTTCGGGGGATCAGCCCCAGCATTTT
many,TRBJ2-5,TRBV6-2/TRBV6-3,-,CASRPYTPAETQYF,TGTGCCAGCAGACCCTACACCCCTGCGGAGACCCAGTACTTC
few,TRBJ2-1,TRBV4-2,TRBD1,CASSQADRATDNEQFF,TGTGCCAGCAGCCAAGCCGACAGGGCTACTGACAATGAGCAGTTCTTC
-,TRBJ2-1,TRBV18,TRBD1,CASSPYVGQGVYNEQFF,TGTGCCAGCTCACCCTACGTCGGACAGGGGGTGTACAATGAGCAGTTCTTC
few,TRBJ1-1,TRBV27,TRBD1,CASSTPRTGQRPEAFF,TGTGCCAGCAGTACACCCAGGACAGGGCAACGACCTGAAGCTTTCTTT
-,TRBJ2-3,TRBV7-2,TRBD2,CASNPRLAGGQTSRLEQYF,TGTGCCAGCAACCCCAGACTAGCGGGGGGGCAAACAAGCAGGTTGGAGCAGTATTTT
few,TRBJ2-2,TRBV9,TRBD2,CASTVAGGPDTGELFF,TGTGCCAGCACCGTAGCGGGAGGGCCGGACACCGGGGAGCTGTTTTTT
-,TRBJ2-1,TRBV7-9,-,CASSPAGLNEQFF,TGTGCCAGCAGCCCAGCGGGCTTAAATGAGCAGTTCTTC
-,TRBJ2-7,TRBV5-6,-,CASSYPGYEQYF,TGTGCCAGCAGCTACCCCGGGTACGAGCAGTACTTC
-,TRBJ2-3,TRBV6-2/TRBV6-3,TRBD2,CASGNLAGGPPTQYF,TGTGCCAGCGGCAATCTAGCGGGAGGACCACCTACGCAGTATTTT
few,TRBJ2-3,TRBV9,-,CASSVEALGGDTQYF,TGTGCCAGCAGCGTAGAGGCTTTGGGAGGAGATACGCAGTATTTT
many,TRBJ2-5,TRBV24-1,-,CATSDSLQETQYF,TGTGCCACCAGTGATTCCCTCCAAGAGACCCAGTACTTC
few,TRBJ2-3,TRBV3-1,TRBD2,CASSPGLAGSPDTQYF,TGTGCCAGCAGCCCGGGACTAGCGGGAAGTCCAGATACGCAGTATTTT